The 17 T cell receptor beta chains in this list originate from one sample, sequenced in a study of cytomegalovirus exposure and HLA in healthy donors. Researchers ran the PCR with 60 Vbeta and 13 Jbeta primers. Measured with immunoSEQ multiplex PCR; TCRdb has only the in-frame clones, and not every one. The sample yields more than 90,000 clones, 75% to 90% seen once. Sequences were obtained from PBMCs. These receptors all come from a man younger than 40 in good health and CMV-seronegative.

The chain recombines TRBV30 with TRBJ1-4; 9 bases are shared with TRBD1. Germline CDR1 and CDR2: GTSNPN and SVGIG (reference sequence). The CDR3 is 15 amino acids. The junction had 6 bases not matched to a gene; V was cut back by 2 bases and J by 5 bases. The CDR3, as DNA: TGTGCCTGGAGTAGGGGCGGGACAGGGAATGAAAAACTGTTTTTT. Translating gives CAWSRGGTGNEKLFF. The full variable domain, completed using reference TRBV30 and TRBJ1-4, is SQTIHQWPATLVQPVGSPLSLECTVEGTSNPNLYWYRQAAGRGLQLLFYSVGIGQISSEVPQNLSASRPQDRQFILSSKKLLLSDSGFYLCAWSRGGTGNEKLFFGSGTQLSVL.

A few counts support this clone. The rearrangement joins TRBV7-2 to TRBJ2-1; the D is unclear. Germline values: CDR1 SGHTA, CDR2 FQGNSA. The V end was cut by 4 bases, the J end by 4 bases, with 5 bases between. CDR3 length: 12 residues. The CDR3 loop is CASSSYYNEQFF. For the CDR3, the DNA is TGTGCCAGCAGCTCCTATTACAATGAGCAGTTCTTC.

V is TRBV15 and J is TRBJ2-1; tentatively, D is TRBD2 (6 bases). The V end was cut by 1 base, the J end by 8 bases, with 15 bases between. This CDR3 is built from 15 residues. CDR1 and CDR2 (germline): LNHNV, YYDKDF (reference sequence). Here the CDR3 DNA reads TGTGCCACCAGCAGAGGTGACGGGACTCTCCATGAGCAGTTCTTC. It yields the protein CATSRGDGTLHEQFF. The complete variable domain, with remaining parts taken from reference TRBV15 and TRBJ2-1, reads DAMVIQNPRYQVTQFGKPVTLSCSQTLNHNVMYWYQQKSSQAPKLLFHYYDKDFNNEADTPDNFQSRRPNTSFCFLDIRSPGLGDTAMYLCATSRGDGTLHEQFFGPGTRLTVL.

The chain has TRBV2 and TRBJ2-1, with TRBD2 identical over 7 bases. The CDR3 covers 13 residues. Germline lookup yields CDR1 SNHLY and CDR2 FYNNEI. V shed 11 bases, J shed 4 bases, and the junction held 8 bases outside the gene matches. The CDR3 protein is CAPGGEGYNEQFF. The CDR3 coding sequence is TGTGCCCCTGGGGGGGAGGGATACAATGAGCAGTTCTTC.

The CDR3 DNA is TGTGCCTGGAGCCCGTATTTACGGGATCGGCAATACGAGCAGTACTTC. Translating it yields CAWSPYLRDRQYEQYF. V gene TRBV30 combines with J gene TRBJ2-7, with D possibly being TRBD2 (5 bases). Germline CDR1 GTSNPN, CDR2 SVGIG (reference sequence). Trimming removed 3 bases at V and 4 bases at J, with 22 bases between. This CDR3 comprises 16 residues.

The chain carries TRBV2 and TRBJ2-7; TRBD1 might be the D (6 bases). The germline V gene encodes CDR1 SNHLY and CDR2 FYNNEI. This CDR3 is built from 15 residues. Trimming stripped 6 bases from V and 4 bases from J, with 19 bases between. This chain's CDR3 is CASSTSLQGSYEQYF. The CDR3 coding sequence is TGTGCCAGCAGCACAAGCCTGCAGGGGAGTTACGAGCAGTACTTC.

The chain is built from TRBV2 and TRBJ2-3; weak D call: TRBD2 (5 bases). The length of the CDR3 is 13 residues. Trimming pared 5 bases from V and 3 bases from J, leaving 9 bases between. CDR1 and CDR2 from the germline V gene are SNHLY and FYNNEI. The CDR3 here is CASSTGITDTQYF. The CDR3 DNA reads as TGTGCCAGCAGTACCGGGATAACAGATACGCAGTATTTT. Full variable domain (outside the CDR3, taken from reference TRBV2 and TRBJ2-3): EPEVTQTPSHQVTQMGQEVILRCVPISNHLYFYWYRQILGQKVEFLVSFYNNEISEKSEIFDDQFSVERPDGSNFTLKIRSTKLEDSAMYFCASSTGITDTQYFGPGTRLTVL.

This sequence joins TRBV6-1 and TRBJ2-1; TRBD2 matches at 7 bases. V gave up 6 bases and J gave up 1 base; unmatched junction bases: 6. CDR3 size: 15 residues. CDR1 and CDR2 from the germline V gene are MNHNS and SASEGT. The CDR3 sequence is CASRDWGGSYNEQFF. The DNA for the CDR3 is TGTGCCAGCAGGGACTGGGGGGGTTCCTACAATGAGCAGTTCTTC.

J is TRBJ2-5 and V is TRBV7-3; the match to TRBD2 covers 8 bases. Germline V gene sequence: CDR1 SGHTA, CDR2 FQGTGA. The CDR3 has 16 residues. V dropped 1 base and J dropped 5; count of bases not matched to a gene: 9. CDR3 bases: TGTGCCAGCAGCTTAATCCCGGGGGGGCCCCGCGAGACCCAGTACTTC. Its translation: CASSLIPGGPRETQYF.

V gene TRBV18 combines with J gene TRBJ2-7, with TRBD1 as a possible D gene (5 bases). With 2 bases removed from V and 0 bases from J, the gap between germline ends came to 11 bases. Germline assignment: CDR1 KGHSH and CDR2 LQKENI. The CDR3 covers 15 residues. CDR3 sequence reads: CASSPGAGGSYEQYF. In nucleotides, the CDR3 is TGTGCCAGCTCACCAGGGGCAGGTGGCTCCTACGAGCAGTACTTC.

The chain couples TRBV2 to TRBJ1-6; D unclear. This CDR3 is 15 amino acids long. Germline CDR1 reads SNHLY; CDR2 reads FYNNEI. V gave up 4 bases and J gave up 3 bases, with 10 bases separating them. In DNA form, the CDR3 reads TGTGCCAGCAGTGTAACACAGAACTATAATTCACCCCTCCACTTT. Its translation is CASSVTQNYNSPLHF.

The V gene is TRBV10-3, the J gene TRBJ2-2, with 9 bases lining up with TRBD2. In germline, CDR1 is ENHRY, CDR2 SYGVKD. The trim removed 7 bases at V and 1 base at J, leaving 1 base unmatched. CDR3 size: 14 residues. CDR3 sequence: CAIISGGNTGELFF. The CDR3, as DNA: TGTGCCATCATTAGCGGGGGGAACACCGGGGAGCTGTTTTTT.

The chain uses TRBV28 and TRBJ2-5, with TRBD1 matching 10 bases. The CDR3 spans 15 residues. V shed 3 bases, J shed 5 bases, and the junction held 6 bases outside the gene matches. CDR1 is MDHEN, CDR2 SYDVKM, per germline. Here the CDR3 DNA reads TGTGCCAGCAGTTTCGACAGGGGGCTGTTTGAGACCCAGTACTTC. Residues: CASSFDRGLFETQYF.

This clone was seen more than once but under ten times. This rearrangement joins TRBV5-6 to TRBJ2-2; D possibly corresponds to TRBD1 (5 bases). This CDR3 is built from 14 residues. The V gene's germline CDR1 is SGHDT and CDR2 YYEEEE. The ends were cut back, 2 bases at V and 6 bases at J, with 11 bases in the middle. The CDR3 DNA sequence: TGTGCCAGCAGCTTTGGATGGGGCCCCGGGGAGCTGTTTTTT. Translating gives CASSFGWGPGELFF.

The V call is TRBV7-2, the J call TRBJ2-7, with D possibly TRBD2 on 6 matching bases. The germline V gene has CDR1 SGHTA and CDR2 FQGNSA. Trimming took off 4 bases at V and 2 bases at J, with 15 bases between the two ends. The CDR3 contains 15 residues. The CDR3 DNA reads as TGTGCCAGCAGCTCGCGGGGAATGGCAACCTACGAGCAGTACTTC. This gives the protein CASSSRGMATYEQYF.

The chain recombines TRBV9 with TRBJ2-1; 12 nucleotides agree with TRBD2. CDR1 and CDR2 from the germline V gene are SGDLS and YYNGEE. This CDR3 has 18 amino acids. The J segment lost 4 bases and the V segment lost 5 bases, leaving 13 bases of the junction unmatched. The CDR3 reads CASSRTPPGLAGYNEQFF. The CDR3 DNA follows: TGTGCCAGCAGTAGGACCCCCCCAGGACTAGCGGGGTACAATGAGCAGTTCTTC.

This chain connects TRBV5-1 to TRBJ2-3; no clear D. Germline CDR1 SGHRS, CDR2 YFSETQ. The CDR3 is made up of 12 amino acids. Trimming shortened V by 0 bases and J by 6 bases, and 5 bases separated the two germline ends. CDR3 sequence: CASSLERDTQYF. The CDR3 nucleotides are TGCGCCAGCAGCTTGGAGCGTGATACGCAGTATTTT. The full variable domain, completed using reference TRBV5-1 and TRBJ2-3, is KAGVTQTPRYLIKTRGQQVTLSCSPISGHRSVSWYQQTPGQGLQFLFEYFSETQRNKGNFPGRFSGRQFSNSRSEMNVSTLELGDSALYLCASSLERDTQYFGPGTRLTVL.